What follows describes a single T cell receptor beta chain. The data were obtained in a study of blood T cell repertoires in COVID-19. Whole-study context: PBMCs, B-cell-depleted T cells, or T cells provided the cDNA or gDNA that made up the material.

Germline V gives CDR1 GTSNPN, CDR2 SVGIG (reference sequence). V was cut by 3 bases and J by 0 bases, with 13 bases left in between. The CDR3 has 15 amino acids. The assay was immunoSEQ multiplex PCR, and TCRdb's table has in-frame clones only and misses some. The sample holds under 350,000 clones, about nine tenths seen once. Those who participated ranged in age from about 18 to 95 years and resided in about two dozen US areas. The recovered donors of Cohort 3 showed two negative PCRs, clearance, or symptom resolution. The sequence derives from a middle-aged woman who had recovered from COVID-19. The J gene is TRBJ2-3, the V gene TRBV30, with D possibly being TRBD2 (6 bases). The material sequenced was PBMCs or T cells enriched from blood (not recorded which). DNA for the CDR3: TGTGCCTGGAGCCACAACCGGGGGAGCACAGATACGCAGTATTTT. Encoded protein: CAWSHNRGSTDTQYF.